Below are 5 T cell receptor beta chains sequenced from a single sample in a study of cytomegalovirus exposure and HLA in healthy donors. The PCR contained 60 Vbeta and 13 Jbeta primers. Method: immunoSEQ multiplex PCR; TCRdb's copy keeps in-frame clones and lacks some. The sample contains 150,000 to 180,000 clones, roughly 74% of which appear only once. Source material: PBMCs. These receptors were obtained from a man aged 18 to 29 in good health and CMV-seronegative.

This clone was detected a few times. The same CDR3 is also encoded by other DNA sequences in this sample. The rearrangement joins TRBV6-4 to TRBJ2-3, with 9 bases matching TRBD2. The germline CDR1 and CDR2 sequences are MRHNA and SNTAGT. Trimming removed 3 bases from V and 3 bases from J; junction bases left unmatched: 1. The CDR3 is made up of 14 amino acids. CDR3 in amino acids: CASSERGGTDTQYF. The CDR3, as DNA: TGTGCCAGCAGTGAGCGGGGGGGGACAGATACGCAGTATTTT.

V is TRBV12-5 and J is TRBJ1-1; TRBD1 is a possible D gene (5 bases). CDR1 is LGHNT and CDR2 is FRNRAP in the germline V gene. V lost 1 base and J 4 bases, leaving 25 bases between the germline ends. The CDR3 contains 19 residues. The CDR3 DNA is TGTGCTAGTGGTTTGGCCTCAACCGAATTGGGGCAGGGAATCACTGAAGCTTTCTTT. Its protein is CASGLASTELGQGITEAFF.

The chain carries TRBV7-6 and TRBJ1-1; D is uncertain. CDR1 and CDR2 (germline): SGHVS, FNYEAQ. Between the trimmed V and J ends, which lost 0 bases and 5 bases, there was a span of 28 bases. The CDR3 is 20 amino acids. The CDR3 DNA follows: TGTGCCAGCAGCTTAGCCCCTCGTGTATCAGGACCCCCAACGGGGACTGAAGCTTTCTTT. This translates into CASSLAPRVSGPPTGTEAFF. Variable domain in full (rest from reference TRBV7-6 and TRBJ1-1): GAGVSQSPRYKVTKRGQDVALRCDPISGHVSLYWYRQALGQGPEFLTYFNYEAQQDKSGLPNDRFSAERPEGSISTLTIQRTEQRDSAMYRCASSLAPRVSGPPTGTEAFFGQGTRLTVV.

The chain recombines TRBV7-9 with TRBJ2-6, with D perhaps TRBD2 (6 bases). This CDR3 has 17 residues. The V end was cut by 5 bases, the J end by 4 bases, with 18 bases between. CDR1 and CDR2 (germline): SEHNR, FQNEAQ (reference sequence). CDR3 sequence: CASSPTGGGVGANVLTF. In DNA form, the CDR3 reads TGTGCCAGCAGCCCGACGGGTGGCGGGGTCGGGGCCAACGTCCTGACTTTC.

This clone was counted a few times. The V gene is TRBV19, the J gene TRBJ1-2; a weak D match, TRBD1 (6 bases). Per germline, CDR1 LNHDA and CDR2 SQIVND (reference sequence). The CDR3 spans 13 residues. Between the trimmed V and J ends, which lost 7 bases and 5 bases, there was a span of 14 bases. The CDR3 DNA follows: TGTGCCAGTAATCCAGGGGAAAGGTATGGCTACACCTTC. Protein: CASNPGERYGYTF.